Listed here are 7 T cell receptor beta chains from one sample, sequenced in a study of T cells in Graves' hyperthyroidism and ophthalmopathy. The source material, RNA transcripts, was used to amplify TCR beta CDR3 regions. Using the HTBI primer set, a first-round RT-PCR was run on the TCR CDR3. TCRdb passed the multiplex PCR reads through MiXCR, listing each CDR3 protein once. The sample consists of around 210,000 distinct CDR3 sequences, around a sixth of them appearing once. The sample consisted of blood. The receptors were sampled from a woman between 45 and 65 years old with Graves' hyperthyroidism.

This clonotype was recorded at least ten times. V is TRBV11-3 and J is TRBJ2-5; tentatively, D is TRBD2 (6 bases). Germline-derived CDR1 and CDR2 are SGHNT and YENEEA. The CDR3 runs to 14 residues. Trimming removed 5 bases at V and 4 bases at J, with 14 bases between. The chain's CDR3 is CASSLRLDGETQYF. CDR3 sequence (DNA): TGTGCCAGCAGCCTCCGACTAGATGGAGAGACCCAGTACTTC. Variable domain in full (rest from reference TRBV11-3 and TRBJ2-5): EAGVVQSPRYKIIEKKQPVAFWCNPISGHNTLYWYLQNLGQGPELLIRYENEEAVDDSQLPKDRFSAERLKGVDSTLKIQPAELGDSAVYLCASSLRLDGETQYFGPGTRLLVL.

The chain carries TRBV19 and TRBJ2-5; TRBD2 aligns across 7 bases. Germline assignment: CDR1 LNHDA and CDR2 SQIVND (reference sequence). V dropped 5 bases and J dropped 2; count of bases not matched to a gene: 5. The CDR3 is 14 residues long. The CDR3 DNA reads as TGTGCCAGTAGTCTGCTAGCGGAACAAGAGACCCAGTACTTC. Encoded protein: CASSLLAEQETQYF.

This chain connects TRBV7-9 to TRBJ1-2; D gene uncertain. Germline V CDR1 and CDR2: SEHNR, FQNEAQ (reference sequence). Between the trimmed V and J ends, which lost 7 bases and 2 bases, there was a span of 20 bases. CDR3 size: 16 residues. CDR3 in DNA: TGTGCCAGCATCCATCCGATGACGGAGGAGAACTATGGCTACACCTTC. Translation gives CASIHPMTEENYGYTF.

Notes on this clonotype: One base away lies a much larger clone, so this may be a sequencing read error. This chain connects TRBV12-3 or TRBV12-4 to TRBJ2-1, with TRBD2 matching 9 bases. The CDR3 has 14 residues. Trimming cost V 6 bases and J 10 bases; bases outside gene matches: 10. CDR3 in DNA: TGTGCCAGCAGGAAGCGGGAGGTCGGGTACGAGCAGTTCTTC. It yields the protein CASRKREVGYEQFF.

This clonotype was seen repeatedly, ten times or more. The rearrangement joins TRBV27 to TRBJ2-2; possibly TRBD2 for D (7 bases). Germline V gene sequence: CDR1 MNHEY, CDR2 SMNVEV (reference sequence). Trimming removed 2 bases at V and 5 bases at J, with 12 bases between. This CDR3 has 15 residues. This chain's CDR3 is CASSLGGARTGELFF. For the CDR3, the DNA is TGTGCCAGCAGTTTAGGGGGGGCGCGGACCGGGGAGCTGTTTTTT.

This clonotype was observed a handful of times. The chain uses TRBV15 and TRBJ1-2; TRBD1 might be the D (6 bases). The CDR3 runs to 17 residues. CDR1 and CDR2 (germline): LNHNV, YYDKDF (reference sequence). The V gene lost 1 base and the J gene lost 4 bases, with 19 bases spanning the gap. CDR3 protein: CATSRGRGTTGAYGYTF. Written as DNA, the CDR3 is TGTGCCACCAGCAGAGGTAGGGGGACTACCGGAGCCTATGGCTACACCTTC.

This chain connects TRBV7-9 to TRBJ1-5; 9 positions match TRBD1. V lost 1 base and J lost 11; bases outside the gene matches: 6. There are 14 residues in the CDR3. The germline CDR1 and CDR2 sequences are SEHNR and FQNEAQ (reference sequence). Here the CDR3 DNA reads TGTGCCAGCAGCTTAGGGACAGGGGAAGCTTCCCAGCATTTT. Encoded protein: CASSLGTGEASQHF. Combining the CDR3 with reference TRBV7-9 and TRBJ1-5 gives the whole variable domain DTGVSQNPRHKITKRGQNVTFRCDPISEHNRLYWYRQTLGQGPEFLTYFQNEAQLEKSRLLSDRFSAERPKGSFSTLEIQRTEQGDSAMYLCASSLGTGEASQHFGDGTRLSIL.